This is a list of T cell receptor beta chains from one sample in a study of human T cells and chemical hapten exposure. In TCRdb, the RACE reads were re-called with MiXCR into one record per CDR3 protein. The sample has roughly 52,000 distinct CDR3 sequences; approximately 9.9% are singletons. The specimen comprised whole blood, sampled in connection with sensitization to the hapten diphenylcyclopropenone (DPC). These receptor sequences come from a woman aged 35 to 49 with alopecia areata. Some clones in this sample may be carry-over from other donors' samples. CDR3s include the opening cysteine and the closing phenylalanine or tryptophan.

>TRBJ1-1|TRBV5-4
CASSSTGLEAFF
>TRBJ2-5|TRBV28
CASISGQAYTETQYF
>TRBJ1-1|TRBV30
CAWSAGSRYHFF
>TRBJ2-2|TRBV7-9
CASSLGEPNTGELFF
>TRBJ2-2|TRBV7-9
CASSRQGNTGELFF
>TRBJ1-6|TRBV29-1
CSVAWGDNSPLHF
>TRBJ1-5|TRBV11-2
CASSPQGVTQPQHF
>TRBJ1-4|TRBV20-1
CSARGGTENEKLFF
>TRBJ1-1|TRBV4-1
CASSHTQSRGPKNTEAFF
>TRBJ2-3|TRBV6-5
CANPGADYTDTQYF
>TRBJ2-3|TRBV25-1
CASRELAGAADTQYF
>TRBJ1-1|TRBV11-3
CASSFRPMRVSTEAFF
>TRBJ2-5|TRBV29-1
CSVAEEETQYF
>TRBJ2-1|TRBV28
CASRIAIREITYNEQFF
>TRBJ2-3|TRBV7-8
CASSSLADQSTDTQYF
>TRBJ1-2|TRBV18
CASSPAAQTYGYTF
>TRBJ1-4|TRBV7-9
CASSPLGGREKLFF
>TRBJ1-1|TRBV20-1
CSARGGRGVTEAFF
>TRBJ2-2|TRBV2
CASSKQGSGELFF
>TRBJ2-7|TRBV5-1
CASSLQGTNEQYF
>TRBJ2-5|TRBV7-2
CASSFRPGLDQETQYF
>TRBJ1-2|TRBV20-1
CSARDPWKDGYTF
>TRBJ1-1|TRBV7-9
CASSLQGGRMNTEAFF
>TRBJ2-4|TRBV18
CASAQQGAGNIQYF
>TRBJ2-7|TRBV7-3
CASSPSAGAYYEQYF
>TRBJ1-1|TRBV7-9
CASSSHEGNTEAFF
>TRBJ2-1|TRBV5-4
CASSLGASSSGNNEQFF
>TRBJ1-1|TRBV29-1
CSVLDGEAFF
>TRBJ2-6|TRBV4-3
CASSQGVPSSGANVLTF
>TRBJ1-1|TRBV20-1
CSARDVPTGTEAFF
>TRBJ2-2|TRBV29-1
CSVGLAGVTGELFF
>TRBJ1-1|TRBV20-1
CSASHQGTEAFF
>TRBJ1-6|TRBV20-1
CSASANSPLHF
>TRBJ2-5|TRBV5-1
CASSPGQLQETQYF
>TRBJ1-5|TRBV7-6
CASSPGTGRNQPQHF
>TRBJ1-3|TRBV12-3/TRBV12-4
CASNQIGQGIGNTIYF
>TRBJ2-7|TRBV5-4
CASSQIRQGTYEQYF
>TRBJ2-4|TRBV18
CASSPGLLAKNIQYF
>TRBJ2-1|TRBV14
CASSQDQWTSAYNEQFF
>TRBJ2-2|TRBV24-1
CATSGTEANTGELFF
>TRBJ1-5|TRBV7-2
CASSLNRGNQPQHF
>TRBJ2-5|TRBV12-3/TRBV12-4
CASSLRGLQETQYF
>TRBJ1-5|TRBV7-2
CASSLAGNSNQPQHF
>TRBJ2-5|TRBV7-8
CASSLQDSQETQYF
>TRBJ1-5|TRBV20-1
CSAKNRNQPQHF
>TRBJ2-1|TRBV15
CATSIELLAGVDQFF
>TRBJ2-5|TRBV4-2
CASSQTSGQNQETQYF
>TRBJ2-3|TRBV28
CASSLSKGVNTQYF
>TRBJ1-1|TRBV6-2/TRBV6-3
CASSYETGGMNTEAFF
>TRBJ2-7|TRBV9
CASSGRDSSYEQYF
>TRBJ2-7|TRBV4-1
CASSQERAAYEQYF
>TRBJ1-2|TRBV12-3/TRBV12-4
CASNNRGNYGYTF
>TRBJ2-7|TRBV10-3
CAISDIARAAEQYF
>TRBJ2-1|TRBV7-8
CASSPRTSGYNEQFF
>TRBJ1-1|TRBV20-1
CSAWRQGGNTEAFF